Shown below are 18 T cell receptor beta chains from a single sample sequenced in a study of T cell responses to AZD1222 COVID-19 vaccine. Sequencing used immunoSEQ multiplex PCR; TCRdb keeps in-frame clones, though not all of them. The sample holds over 150,000 clones; 88% are singletons and the top ten take about 0.53%. Sequenced material: peripheral blood, taken on day 0 of AZD1222 vaccination. The receptors stem from an adult in good health.

The chain is built from TRBV24-1 and TRBJ1-6, with D unclear. The CDR3 contains 12 residues. Germline-derived CDR1 and CDR2 are KGHDR and SFDVKD. V gave up 6 bases and J gave up 4 bases, with 3 bases separating them. CDR3 nucleotides: TGTGCCACCAGTTCTTATAATTCACCCCTCCACTTT. It yields the protein CATSSYNSPLHF.

V usage is TRBV27 and J usage is TRBJ2-7; a possible D gene is TRBD2 (5 bases). V dropped 3 bases and J dropped 2 bases, with 11 bases sitting between them. Germline CDR1 is MNHEY and CDR2 is SMNVEV (reference sequence). The CDR3 totals 14 residues. CDR3 sequence: CASSFTGGPYEQYF. CDR3 DNA: TGTGCCAGCAGTTTCACCGGCGGGCCCTACGAGCAGTACTTC.

V usage is TRBV14 and J usage is TRBJ1-2; a weak D match, TRBD1 (5 bases). Germline V gene data show CDR1 as SGHDN and CDR2 as FVKESK. The length of the CDR3 is 13 residues. Trimming stripped 2 bases from V and 7 bases from J, with 11 bases between. The CDR3 reads CASSQTGVSGYTF. The CDR3 DNA reads as TGTGCCAGCAGCCAAACGGGGGTATCTGGCTACACCTTC. The full variable domain, rest sourced from reference TRBV14 and TRBJ1-2, is EAGVTQFPSHSVIEKGQTVTLRCDPISGHDNLYWYRRVMGKEIKFLLHFVKESKQDESGMPNNRFLAERTGGTYSTLKVQPAELEDSGVYFCASSQTGVSGYTFGSGTRLTVV.

V is TRBV11-2 and J is TRBJ1-6, with 7 bases identical to TRBD1. Trimming cost V 0 bases and J 9 bases; bases outside gene matches: 5. The CDR3 totals 15 residues. CDR1 and CDR2 from the germline V gene are SGHAT and FQNNGV. In nucleotides, the CDR3 is TGTGCCAGCAGCTTAGAACCAGGGGGTGGTTCACCCCTCCACTTT. This codes for CASSLEPGGGSPLHF.

The chain joins TRBV6-5 to TRBJ1-5; 9 bases line up with TRBD1. J gave up 4 bases and V 10 bases, and 5 bases lay outside the gene matches. Looked up from germline, CDR1 is MNHEY and CDR2 is SVGAGI. The CDR3 sequence is 13 residues long. Here the CDR3 DNA reads TGTGCCACTACCGGGACAGGGAATCAGCCCCAGCATTTT. As protein: CATTGTGNQPQHF.

The chain combines TRBV4-1 with TRBJ1-5, with D unclear. The CDR3 runs to 16 residues. The germline gives CDR1 MGHRA, CDR2 YSYEKL. V was pared by 1 base and J by 0 bases, with 10 bases between. Written as DNA, the CDR3 is TGCGCCAGCAGCCAAGCGGCGGTTTATAGCAATCAGCCCCAGCATTTT. This codes for CASSQAAVYSNQPQHF.

The V call is TRBV4-2, the J call TRBJ2-7; no clear D. Germline CDR1 reads LGHNA; CDR2 reads YNFKEQ. Between the trimmed V and J ends, which lost 1 base and 0 bases, there was a span of 10 bases. The CDR3 is 15 amino acids. The CDR3 loop is CASSQGQPISYEQYF. The CDR3, as DNA: TGTGCCAGCAGCCAAGGGCAGCCTATCTCCTACGAGCAGTACTTC.

The chain uses TRBV3-1 (or the pseudogene TRBV3-2) and TRBJ2-1; possibly TRBD2 for D (6 bases). The germline V gene has CDR1 LGHDT and CDR2 YNNKEL (reference sequence). This CDR3 contains 16 residues. Trimming removed 6 bases at V and 0 bases at J, with 15 bases between. The CDR3 nucleotides read TGTGCCAGCAGTCCCGGGGGTCAGAGCTCCTACAATGAGCAGTTCTTC. Translating it yields CASSPGGQSSYNEQFF.

The chain employs TRBV4-1 and TRBJ1-5, with D perhaps matching TRBD1 (5 bases). Trimming removed 0 bases at V and 0 bases at J, with 21 bases between. The CDR3 is 20 residues long. The germline CDR1 and CDR2 sequences are MGHRA and YSYEKL. The CDR3 nucleotides read TGCGCCAGCAGCCAAGACGTAGGGGCAGGTCGGAGATATAGCAATCAGCCCCAGCATTTT. Translating it yields CASSQDVGAGRRYSNQPQHF.

This chain links TRBV27 with TRBJ1-6, with 11 positions matching TRBD1. The germline V gene has CDR1 MNHEY and CDR2 SMNVEV (reference sequence). This CDR3 spans 15 amino acids. The V and J ends lost 5 bases and 7 bases, in that order; junction bases with no gene match: 4. CDR3 DNA sequence: TGTGCCAGCAGTGGGGGGACAGGGGGGAATTCACCCCTCCACTTT. It yields the protein CASSGGTGGNSPLHF.

This rearrangement joins TRBV6-6 to TRBJ2-7, with 9 positions matching TRBD1. Germline CDR1 MNHNY, CDR2 SVGAGI (reference sequence). V shed 7 bases and J 3 bases; nucleotides not matched to a gene: 19. This CDR3 has 18 amino acids. The CDR3 region has the DNA TGTGCCAGCACTCGGACAGGGGCGCCGAGAGGGACAAGCTACGAGCAGTACTTC. Amino acid sequence: CASTRTGAPRGTSYEQYF.

This chain uses TRBV5-6 with TRBJ1-2, with D uncertain. Trimming stripped 0 bases from V and 0 bases from J, with 6 bases between. The CDR3 extends over 14 amino acids. The germline CDR1 and CDR2 sequences are SGHDT and YYEEEE. CDR3 in DNA: TGTGCCAGCAGCTTGGCAACAGCTAACTATGGCTACACCTTC. Translating gives CASSLATANYGYTF.

This clone was detected only a few times. The V gene is TRBV3-1 (or the pseudogene TRBV3-2), the J gene TRBJ1-1, with 12 nucleotides matching TRBD1. CDR1 LGHDT and CDR2 YNNKEL come from the germline V gene (reference sequence). This CDR3 has 14 residues. V trimming: 7 bases; J trimming: 5 bases; junction bases outside the gene matches: 5. The CDR3 nucleotides are TGTGCCAGCACCCGGGACAGGGGGCAAACTGAAGCTTTCTTT. Residues: CASTRDRGQTEAFF.

This clone was seen only a few times. The chain carries TRBV4-3 and TRBJ2-7; the D gene is possibly TRBD1 (6 bases). This CDR3 contains 15 residues. V was clipped by 0 bases and J by 4 bases, with 13 bases between them. Per germline, CDR1 LGHNA and CDR2 YSLEER. The CDR3 coding sequence is TGCGCCAGCAGCCAAGAATACGGACAGAGATACGAGCAGTACTTC. It encodes CASSQEYGQRYEQYF.

This chain connects TRBV4-1 to TRBJ1-2; D may be TRBD1 (6 bases). Germline V gives CDR1 MGHRA, CDR2 YSYEKL. The CDR3 is made up of 14 amino acids. V gave up 0 bases and J gave up 7 bases, with 12 bases separating them. The CDR3 nucleotides are TGCGCCAGCAGCCAAGATCAGGGGCTCCTTGGCTACACCTTC. Its translation: CASSQDQGLLGYTF.

J is TRBJ2-1 and V is TRBV10-3, with D unclear. The CDR3 covers 12 residues. CDR1 is ENHRY, CDR2 SYGVKD, per germline. V dropped 0 bases and J dropped 7 bases, with 4 bases sitting between them. The CDR3 loop is CAISESANEQFF. CDR3 DNA sequence: TGTGCCATCAGTGAGTCGGCTAATGAGCAGTTCTTC.

A single count supports this clone. The rearrangement links TRBV3-1 (or the pseudogene TRBV3-2) to TRBJ1-2; 8 nucleotides match TRBD1. Unmatched junction bases numbered 8, after V lost 3 bases and J lost 8 bases. Germline values: CDR1 LGHDT, CDR2 YNNKEL (reference sequence). The CDR3 has 14 amino acids. The CDR3 sequence: CASSQDQGALGYTF. In DNA, the CDR3 is TGTGCCAGCAGCCAGGATCAGGGGGCCTTGGGCTACACCTTC.

This chain joins TRBV12-3 or TRBV12-4 and TRBJ2-2; D is uncertain. Trimming left V 6 bases short and J 9 bases short, with 8 bases between. This CDR3 is built from 11 residues. The CDR3 protein is CASSLRRELFF. As DNA, the CDR3 is TGTGCCAGCAGCCTTCGAAGGGAGCTGTTTTTT.